Each of the 9 T cell receptor beta chains below was sequenced from the same sample in a study of identical twins. One entry per CDR3 protein results from TCRdb running MiXCR on the 5' RACE reads. Found here are around 1.7 million distinct CDR3 sequences, more than 30% of them singletons; the top ten hold about 0.27%. The sequenced sample consisted of cord blood. These receptor sequences come from a newborn girl in good health.

This clonotype was recorded many times. V gene TRBV13 combines with J gene TRBJ2-1; TRBD2 matches at 7 bases. The CDR3 is made up of 14 amino acids. Germline assignment: CDR1 PRHDT and CDR2 FYEKMQ (reference sequence). The V segment lost 5 bases and the J segment 4 bases; nucleotides outside the gene matches: 5. This CDR3 reads CASSPGLGYNEQFF. CDR3 sequence (DNA): TGTGCCAGCAGCCCCGGACTAGGATACAATGAGCAGTTCTTC. Combining the CDR3 with reference TRBV13 and TRBJ2-1 gives the whole variable domain AAGVIQSPRHLIKEKRETATLKCYPIPRHDTVYWYQQGPGQDPQFLISFYEKMQSDKGSIPDRFSAQQFSDYHSELNMSSLELGDSALYFCASSPGLGYNEQFFGPGTRLTVL.

This clonotype was seen a few times. The rearrangement links TRBV3-1 to TRBJ2-7; no definite D call. Trimming cost V 0 bases and J 5 bases, with 11 bases left between them. This CDR3 has 14 residues. Germline CDR1 reads LGHDT; CDR2 reads YNNKEL (reference sequence). The CDR3 DNA sequence: TGTGCCAGCAGCCAAGACTCAGGCGCGCACGAGCAGTACTTC. Its translation: CASSQDSGAHEQYF.

This clonotype appeared a few times. The chain couples TRBV24-1 to TRBJ2-1; TRBD2 aligns across 10 bases. The germline CDR1 and CDR2 sequences are KGHDR and SFDVKD. The CDR3 is made up of 13 amino acids. V lost 9 bases to trimming and J lost 8 bases; unmatched junction nucleotides: 6. CDR3 sequence (DNA): TGTGCCACCTCTAGCGGGGGTAGGGATGAGCAGTTCTTC. This gives the protein CATSSGGRDEQFF.

The rearrangement uses TRBV7-8 and TRBJ1-4; no clear D. Germline CDR1 reads SGHVS; CDR2 reads FQNEAQ. V gave up 1 base and J gave up 7 bases, with 25 bases separating them. The CDR3 is 19 residues long. CDR3 sequence (DNA): TGTGCCAGCAGCTTAGGGACCTCCAGCCTCGGGTGGGGTCTTGAAAAACTGTTTTTT. This encodes CASSLGTSSLGWGLEKLFF.

As concerns this clonotype: A much larger clone differs from this one at a single base, so this may be a read error. J is TRBJ2-1 and V is TRBV27; no clear D gene. Germline V gene data show CDR1 as MNHEY and CDR2 as SMNVEV (reference sequence). Between the trimmed V and J ends, which lost 5 bases and 0 bases, there was a span of 5 bases. The CDR3 loop spans 13 amino acids. CDR3 nucleotides: TGTGCCAGCAGTAAAAGCTCCTACAATGAGCAGTTCTTC. This sequence encodes CASSKSSYNEQFF.

The sample holds many counts of this clonotype. Here the CDR3 reads CASSLNTQYF. As DNA, the CDR3 is TGTGCCAGCAGTTTAAATACGCAGTATTTT. The chain uses TRBV12-3 or TRBV12-4 and TRBJ2-3; D gene uncertain. V was pared by 2 bases and J by 7 bases, with 1 base between. The CDR3 length is 10 residues.

Many counts were recorded for this clonotype. This chain joins TRBV13 and TRBJ2-7, with D perhaps matching TRBD1 (5 bases). Trimming shortened V by 6 bases and J by 2 bases, and 14 bases separated the two germline ends. The V gene's germline CDR1 is PRHDT and CDR2 FYEKMQ (reference sequence). This CDR3 spans 14 amino acids. The CDR3 DNA is TGTGCCAGCAGTTTGGGGCTAGTCGCCTACGAGCAGTACTTC. It codes for CASSLGLVAYEQYF.

At least ten counts were recorded for this clonotype. This chain links TRBV7-2 with TRBJ2-1, with 8 bases aligning to TRBD2. The V and J ends lost 0 bases and 3 bases, in that order; junction bases with no gene match: 4. CDR1 and CDR2 (germline): SGHTA, FQGNSA. This CDR3 comprises 16 residues. CDR3 nucleotides: TGTGCCAGCAGCTTAGCCGGACTAGCTTTCTACAATGAGCAGTTCTTC. Its translation: CASSLAGLAFYNEQFF.

Note on this clonotype: Sequence at one end of the junction differs from germline and may be a read error. J is TRBJ2-1 and V is TRBV2, with TRBD2 matching 15 bases. Germline loops: CDR1 SNHLY, CDR2 FYNNEI. CDR3 length: 17 amino acids. This CDR3 is CASREGLAGGSYNEQFF. The CDR3 region has the DNA TGTGCCAGCAGGGAAGGACTAGCGGGAGGGAGTTACAATGAGCAGTTCTTC.